The clone carrying this T cell receptor beta chain was seen a few times. Its antigen is currently unknown. The sample belongs to a study of identical twins. Overall study results and limits: Sequences that were out-of-frame, alpha and twin-shared displayed an excess of low generation probability. It was possible that invariant MAIT and iNKT cells partly confounded the zero-insertion analyses.

TCRdb re-derived calls from the 5' RACE reads in MiXCR, one entry per CDR3 protein. The sample lists approximately 240,000 distinct CDR3 sequences; about an eighth were seen once. This CDR3 is 14 amino acids long. Germline CDR1 is WSHSY and CDR2 is SAAADI. V was cut by 0 bases and J by 4 bases, with 9 bases left in between. The chain couples TRBV10-2 to TRBJ2-5; D is undetermined. This receptor was taken from a woman aged 18-35 years in good health. The specimen was memory (CD45RO+) T cells sorted from blood. CDR3 DNA sequence: TGCGCCAGCAGTGAGTCGTTGCTTCGAGAGACCCAGTACTTC. Translated: CASSESLLRETQYF.